This is a list of T cell receptor beta chains from one sample in a study of Graves' ophthalmopathy and Graves' hyperthyroidism. One entry per CDR3 protein, called by TCRdb with MiXCR from the multiplex PCR reads. The sample records 350,000 to 400,000 distinct CDR3 sequences, 15% being singletons. Source material: peripheral blood. The receptors shown here come from a woman aged 18-29 years with stable Graves' hyperthyroidism. CDR3s include the opening cysteine and the closing phenylalanine or tryptophan. The D gene is left open where the match is weak. Only part of the rows carry a size: once, few, many, or a class if the clone is expanded.

>many|TRBD1|14|TRBV4-1|TRBJ1-2
TGCGCCAGCAGCGGGGACAGGGGGCAGGGTGGCTACACCTTC
CASSGDRGQGGYTF
>many|TRBD2|15|TRBV7-9|TRBJ2-5
TGTGCCAGCAGCTTACCCCTAGCGGGGCGAGAGACCCAGTACTTC
CASSLPLAGRETQYF
>many|NA|16|TRBV13|TRBJ2-7
TGTGCCAGCAGCTCGACCTTGGGGGCACTCTCCTACGAGCAGTACTTC
CASSSTLGALSYEQYF
>many|NA|15|TRBV28|TRBJ1-2
TGTGCCAGCAGACCCTACAGGGTCCCTTCCGGCGGCTACACCTTC
CASRPYRVPSGGYTF
>many|NA|17|TRBV6-5|TRBJ1-5
TGTGCCAGCAGCCTAATGGGGTCCTGGGCCGGCAATCAGCCCCAGCATTTT
CASSLMGSWAGNQPQHF
>NA|TRBD2|16|TRBV6-2/TRBV6-3|TRBJ2-2
TGTGCCAGCAGTCAACTAGCGGGGTTTGACACCGGGGAGCTGTTTTTT
CASSQLAGFDTGELFF
>many|TRBD1|13|TRBV19|TRBJ1-1
TGTGCCAGTAGTGGGACAGGGGACACTGAAGCTTTCTTT
CASSGTGDTEAFF
>NA|NA|13|TRBV7-9|TRBJ1-1
TGTGCCAGCGGGGTGGTTTGGGACACTGAAGCTTTCTTT
CASGVVWDTEAFF
>many|NA|12|TRBV12-3/TRBV12-4|TRBJ1-5
TGTGCCAGCAGCCGGGGGGAGCAGCCCCAGCATTTT
CASSRGEQPQHF
>many|TRBD2|15|TRBV12-3/TRBV12-4|TRBJ2-5
TGTGCCAGCAGTTTTAGCGGGGCTGGGCCAGAGACCCAGTACTTC
CASSFSGAGPETQYF
>NA|NA|13|TRBV6-1|TRBJ1-2
TGTGCCAGCAGTGAAGAAGGGATTTATGGCTACACCTTC
CASSEEGIYGYTF
>once|TRBD1|15|TRBV6-1|TRBJ1-1
TGTGCCAGCAGACCTCAGACAGGGATTGACACTGAAGCTTTCTTT
CASRPQTGIDTEAFF
>many|TRBD1|14|TRBV12-3/TRBV12-4|TRBJ1-5
TGTGCCAGCAGTGGGACAGTGGCCAATCAGCCCCAGCATTTT
CASSGTVANQPQHF
>many|TRBD1|15|TRBV20-1|TRBJ1-1
TGCAGTGCTAGGCCGGCCCTACCCCGGACAGGCGAAGCTTTCTTT
CSARPALPRTGEAFF
>NA|TRBD1|14|TRBV7-9|TRBJ1-5
TGTGCCAGCAGCTCCCGGACAGGGATTCAGCCCCAGCATTTT
CASSSRTGIQPQHF
>many|NA|15|TRBV12-3/TRBV12-4|TRBJ1-1
TGTGCCAGCAGTTTAGCGCCGAGGTTGGACACTGAAGCTTTCTTT
CASSLAPRLDTEAFF
>many|TRBD1|15|TRBV12-3/TRBV12-4|TRBJ1-1
TGTGCCAGCAGGGACCTTCGGGACAGGGGAACTGAAGCTTTCTTT
CASRDLRDRGTEAFF